The source of this TCR beta chain is a study of shared clonotypes between healthy human individuals. Investigators divided CD4+ cells into CD45RA+ naive and CD45RA-negative memory subsets. CDR3 size: 16 residues. J was trimmed by 8 bases and V by 4 bases; bases with no gene match: 12. Germline values: CDR1 SGHRS, CDR2 YFSETQ. Clones were read by immunoSEQ multiplex PCR, and TCRdb kept only the in-frame ones, dropping some. The sample lists a few hundred thousand clones, 65% to 70% seen once, with approximately 10% in the top ten. The sample was memory CD4+ T cells sorted from blood. Documented subset: CD45RA-negative fraction. The chain has TRBV5-1 and TRBJ2-1, with TRBD2 matching 10 bases. The TCR comes from a man aged 30-40 years in good health. Written as DNA, the CDR3 is TGCGCCAGCAGCCCCCCACTAGCGGGAATGGTGGATGAGCAGTTCTTC. Residues: CASSPPLAGMVDEQFF. The full variable domain, in which reference TRBV5-1 and TRBJ2-1 provide the parts outside the CDR3, is KAGVTQTPRYLIKTRGQQVTLSCSPISGHRSVSWYQQTPGQGLQFLFEYFSETQRNKGNFPGRFSGRQFSNSRSEMNVSTLELGDSALYLCASSPPLAGMVDEQFFGPGTRLTVL.